The clone carrying this T cell receptor beta chain was detected ten times or more. The antigen remains undetermined. TCR beta libraries were built with iRepertoire HTBI primers and Arm-PCR of CDR3 regions. In TCRdb, the multiplex PCR reads were re-called with MiXCR into one record per CDR3 protein. The table records roughly 430,000 distinct CDR3 sequences, approximately 22% of them present only once. The sample is drawn from a study of regulatory T cells in long-lasting Graves disease. Study results and limitations: The TCR repertoire of persistent Graves' patients was less diverse than that of newly diagnosed ones.

Indicated time point: persistent/refractory GD, antithyroid drugs over 5 years with positive TRAb. There was RNA extracted from PBMCs, and the TCR library was made from it. The sample here was peripheral blood mononuclear cells (PBMCs), taken when the disease was refractory, from a patient treated with antithyroid drugs. This receptor was taken from a female donor with Graves disease.

CDR3 protein: CASRLVRGGTLSYEQYF. The DNA for the CDR3 is TGTGCCAGCAGGCTTGTCCGGGGCGGGACGCTCTCCTACGAGCAGTACTTC. The chain joins TRBV25-1 to TRBJ2-7, with TRBD2 as a possible D gene (6 bases). The germline gives CDR1 MGHDK, CDR2 SYGVNS. Deletions cut 6 bases from V and 0 bases from J, with 21 bases between. CDR3 length equals 17 residues.